This TCR beta chain was identified during a study of blood T cells in healthy people across ages. Russia was home to the donors, healthy Caucasian individuals aged roughly 6 to 90. V was shortened by 4 bases and J by 4 bases, with 11 bases between the two germline ends. CDR3 length: 15 amino acids. Germline V lookup: CDR1 MNHEY, CDR2 SMNVEV (reference sequence). A J-beta primer mix and a sample-barcoded 5' primer were used in a second PCR of roughly 6 to 12 cycles. Each sample yielded at least 2.5 million CDR3-containing paired-end reads. TCRdb processed the 5' RACE reads anew with MiXCR; each CDR3 protein has one entry. The sample contains fewer than 950,000 distinct CDR3 sequences, under 40% of which appear only once.

The receptor was derived from a young man in good health. The chain is built from TRBV27 and TRBJ1-6, with unresolved D. Sequenced: blood. CDR3 DNA: TGTGCCAGCAGTTCCGCCGGAGTATATAATTCACCCCTCCACTTT. Encoded protein: CASSSAGVYNSPLHF.